The rows below give T cell receptor beta chains drawn from one sample of a study of beta chain features in type 1 diabetes. Method: immunoSEQ multiplex PCR; TCRdb's copy keeps in-frame clones and lacks some. The sample carries under 450,000 clones, 11% to 15% recorded once. Specimen: naive CD4+ T cells from blood. All receptors come from a man aged 25-45 years in good health. CDR3s include the opening cysteine and the closing phenylalanine or tryptophan. The D gene is left open where the match is weak. Size is stated for part of the rows, as once, few or many counts, or as a class when the clone is expanded.

size,J,D,V,CDR3,DNA
few,TRBJ1-2,NA,TRBV7-9,CASSLDIAGYTF,TGTGCCAGCAGCTTAGACATTGCGGGCTACACCTTC
few,TRBJ2-3,NA,TRBV7-2,CASSLASGNTDTQYF,TGTGCCAGCAGCTTAGCGAGTGGTAACACAGATACGCAGTATTTT
few,TRBJ2-2,NA,TRBV9,CASSVEPGGGELFF,TGTGCCAGCAGCGTAGAACCGGGCGGCGGGGAGCTGTTTTTT
NA,TRBJ2-5,TRBD2,TRBV7-9,CASSLILAGGRETQYF,TGTGCCAGCAGCCTTATTCTGGCGGGAGGGCGGGAGACCCAGTACTTC
few,TRBJ2-7,NA,TRBV6-5,CASRRDTTSYEQYF,TGTGCCAGCAGGCGGGACACCACCTCCTACGAGCAGTACTTC
few,TRBJ2-2,NA,TRBV6-1,CASRVTGELFF,TGTGCCAGCCGAGTCACCGGGGAGCTGTTTTTT
few,TRBJ2-7,NA,TRBV21-1,CASSKEGILVYEQYF,TGTGCCAGCAGCAAAGAAGGGATTTTGGTGTACGAGCAGTACTTC
few,TRBJ1-2,NA,TRBV11-2,CASSLHGRAQGYTF,TGTGCCAGCAGCCTCCACGGAAGGGCGCAGGGCTACACCTTC
NA,TRBJ1-6,TRBD1,TRBV4-1,CASSQRDSLRARNSPLHF,TGCGCCAGCAGCCAACGGGACAGTTTGAGGGCTCGTAATTCACCCCTCCACTTT
few,TRBJ1-2,TRBD1,TRBV5-1,CASSLGEGARAYGYTF,TGCGCCAGCAGCTTAGGCGAGGGGGCACGAGCCTATGGCTACACCTTC
NA,TRBJ1-2,NA,TRBV7-6,CASSPDMNYGYTF,TGTGCCAGCAGCCCCGACATGAACTATGGCTACACCTTC
few,TRBJ2-3,TRBD1,TRBV10-3,CAIQGAVTDTQYF,TGTGCCATCCAGGGGGCCGTCACAGATACGCAGTATTTT
NA,TRBJ1-6,TRBD1,TRBV7-9,CASSLGTGGAYSPLHF,TGTGCCAGCAGCTTAGGCACAGGGGGCGCTTATTCACCCCTCCACTTT
NA,TRBJ1-2,NA,TRBV14,CASSQEIQYGYTF,TGTGCCAGCAGCCAAGAAATTCAGTATGGCTACACCTTC
NA,TRBJ2-1,TRBD2,TRBV13,CASNEAWTPGTSGRNEQFF,TGTGCCAGCAACGAAGCCTGGACCCCCGGGACTAGCGGGAGAAATGAGCAGTTCTTC
few,TRBJ1-2,TRBD1,TRBV4-3,CASSQSGGGGYTF,TGCGCCAGCAGCCAATCAGGGGGTGGTGGCTACACCTTC
few,TRBJ2-3,TRBD2,TRBV9,CASSVTGGPLDTQYF,TGTGCCAGCAGCGTAACGGGGGGGCCTTTAGATACGCAGTATTTT
few,TRBJ2-5,TRBD2,TRBV29-1,CSVDRAREGTQYF,TGCAGCGTTGACCGGGCCCGGGAGGGGACCCAGTACTTC
NA,TRBJ1-1,NA,TRBV7-2,CASTLTRGWNTEAFF,TGTGCCAGCACCCTTACGAGGGGTTGGAACACTGAAGCTTTCTTT
few,TRBJ2-3,NA,TRBV5-1,CASSLGMAGPTDTQYF,TGCGCCAGCAGCTTGGGGATGGCAGGACCCACAGATACGCAGTATTTT
NA,TRBJ2-3,TRBD2,TRBV2,CASRLTSGRVGDTQYF,TGTGCCAGCAGATTGACTAGCGGGAGAGTAGGAGATACGCAGTATTTT
few,TRBJ2-1,NA,TRBV7-9,CASRVSLSGLEGYNEQFF,TGTGCCAGCAGAGTCAGCCTAAGTGGACTCGAGGGCTACAATGAGCAGTTCTTC
NA,TRBJ2-1,NA,TRBV12-5,CASGLVGRPEQFF,TGTGCTAGTGGTTTGGTAGGTCGACCGGAGCAGTTCTTC
few,TRBJ1-3,NA,TRBV9,CASSVEDLSGNTIYF,TGTGCCAGCAGCGTAGAGGACCTCTCTGGAAACACCATATATTTT
NA,TRBJ1-4,NA,TRBV30,CAWSTTEGKLFF,TGTGCCTGGAGTACAACGGAGGGGAAACTGTTTTTT
NA,TRBJ2-5,TRBD2,TRBV18,CASSHPGTKKTQYF,TGTGCCAGCTCGCACCCAGGGACTAAAAAGACCCAGTACTTC
few,TRBJ2-5,NA,TRBV5-5,CASSFTGSQETQYF,TGTGCCAGCAGCTTTACAGGAAGCCAAGAGACCCAGTACTTC
few,TRBJ2-3,NA,TRBV9,CASSVDGTFTDTQYF,TGTGCCAGCAGCGTAGATGGGACATTCACAGATACGCAGTATTTT
few,TRBJ2-5,NA,TRBV7-6,CASSRIQETQYF,TGTGCCAGCAGCCGGATCCAAGAGACCCAGTACTTC
NA,TRBJ2-7,NA,TRBV11-2,CASSLGVSLYEQYF,TGTGCCAGCAGCTTAGGGGTCAGTCTCTACGAGCAGTACTTC
few,TRBJ1-3,TRBD1,TRBV10-3,CAISESGQGTGNTIYF,TGTGCCATCAGTGAGTCTGGACAGGGGACTGGAAACACCATATATTTT
once,TRBJ1-5,TRBD1,TRBV5-4,CASSLRDRGGDQPQHF,TGTGCCAGCAGCTTGCGGGACAGGGGCGGGGATCAGCCCCAGCATTTT
few,TRBJ2-2,NA,TRBV7-2,CASRPLGTSNTGELFF,TGTGCCAGCAGGCCCCTGGGCACATCGAACACCGGGGAGCTGTTTTTT
few,TRBJ2-5,NA,TRBV4-1,CASSQDRPGETQYF,TGCGCCAGCAGCCAAGACAGACCCGGGGAGACCCAGTACTTC
NA,TRBJ2-7,NA,TRBV7-2,CASSLVQGGAYEQYF,TGTGCCAGCAGCTTGGTACAGGGAGGCGCCTACGAGCAGTACTTC
few,TRBJ2-1,TRBD2,TRBV5-4,CASSLSLAGRVSGNEQFF,TGTGCCAGCAGCTTAAGTCTAGCGGGGAGGGTTAGCGGAAATGAGCAGTTCTTC
NA,TRBJ2-5,NA,TRBV29-1,CSVARGETQYF,TGCAGCGTCGCACGTGGGGAGACCCAGTACTTC
NA,TRBJ1-1,NA,TRBV12-5,CASGLSGMNTEAFF,TGTGCTAGTGGTTTGTCAGGGATGAACACTGAAGCTTTCTTT
NA,TRBJ1-1,NA,TRBV7-2,CASSLANVGDTEAFF,TGTGCCAGCAGCTTAGCGAATGTGGGGGACACTGAAGCTTTCTTT
few,TRBJ2-3,NA,TRBV5-4,CASSLSGRGIGDTQYF,TGTGCCAGCAGCTTGTCGGGCCGGGGTATTGGGGATACGCAGTATTTT
few,TRBJ2-3,TRBD2,TRBV2,CASSGLVRLAGGPPMAQYF,TGTGCCAGCAGTGGATTAGTCCGACTAGCGGGAGGGCCTCCTATGGCGCAGTATTTT
NA,TRBJ2-5,NA,TRBV4-1,CASSQDRGWDSKETQYF,TGCGCCAGCAGCCAAGACCGTGGGTGGGACTCAAAAGAGACCCAGTACTTC
NA,TRBJ2-4,NA,TRBV29-1,CSVLRDPKNIQYF,TGCAGCGTTTTAAGGGATCCCAAAAACATTCAGTACTTC
few,TRBJ1-5,NA,TRBV30,CAWSRMGGNQPQHF,TGTGCCTGGAGTCGAATGGGTGGCAATCAGCCCCAGCATTTT